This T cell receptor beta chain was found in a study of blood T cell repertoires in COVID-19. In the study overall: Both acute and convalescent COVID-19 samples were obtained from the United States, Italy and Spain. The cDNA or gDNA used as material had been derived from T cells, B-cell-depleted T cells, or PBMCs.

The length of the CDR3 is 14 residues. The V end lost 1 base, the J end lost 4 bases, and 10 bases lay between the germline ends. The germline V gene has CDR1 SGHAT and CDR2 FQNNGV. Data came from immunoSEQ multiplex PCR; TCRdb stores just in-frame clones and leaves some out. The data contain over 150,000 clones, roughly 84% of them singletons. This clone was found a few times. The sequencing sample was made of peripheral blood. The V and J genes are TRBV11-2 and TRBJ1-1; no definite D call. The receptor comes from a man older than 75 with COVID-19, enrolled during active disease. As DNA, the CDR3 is TGTGCCAGCAGCTTAGGGGCGCGGGGCACTGAAGCTTTCTTT. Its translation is CASSLGARGTEAFF.